The rows below give T cell receptor beta chains drawn from one sample of a study of OX40 agonist ivuxolimab in advanced cancers. Libraries were prepared by immunoSEQ multiplex PCR; TCRdb keeps only in-frame clonotypes and omits some of them. The table includes about 41,000 clones, 87% detected once. The sample here was CD4+ or CD8+ T cells sorted from blood, taken in a trial of the OX40 agonist ivuxolimab. The receptors stem from an adult with an advanced solid tumor such as melanoma, head and neck, liver or kidney cancer. Both conserved end residues are part of each CDR3. D genes are given only for firm matches. Clone size appears in some rows only: once, few, many, or a class for an expanded clone.

clone size,V gene,J gene,D gene,CDR3 protein,CDR3 DNA
.,TRBV28,TRBJ1-5,TRBD1,CASSSQGAPGWQPQHF,TGTGCCAGCAGTTCGCAGGGGGCGCCGGGATGGCAGCCCCAGCATTTT
.,TRBV28,TRBJ2-2,.,CASSWGLSTGELFF,TGTGCCAGCAGTTGGGGACTTTCCACCGGGGAGCTGTTTTTT
medium-sized,TRBV9,TRBJ2-1,.,CASSVDHRVLGNEQFF,TGTGCCAGCAGCGTAGACCACAGGGTATTAGGGAATGAGCAGTTCTTC
.,TRBV13,TRBJ2-2,TRBD1,CASSTGQGDTGELFF,TGTGCCAGCAGCACCGGACAGGGTGACACCGGGGAGCTGTTTTTT
once,TRBV5-1,TRBJ2-3,TRBD2,CASSLGPSGDVTDTQYF,TGCGCCAGCAGCTTGGGTCCTAGCGGGGATGTCACAGATACGCAGTATTTT
.,TRBV7-9,TRBJ2-1,.,CASSSPFSSYNEQFF,TGTGCCAGCAGCTCGCCGTTTAGCTCCTACAATGAGCAGTTCTTC
.,TRBV7-9,TRBJ2-2,.,CASSLAVLTGELFF,TGTGCCAGCAGCTTAGCGGTGCTAACCGGGGAGCTGTTTTTT
.,TRBV6-5,TRBJ2-5,TRBD2,CASSYVGRARGTQYF,TGTGCCAGCAGTTACGTCGGGAGGGCCCGTGGGACCCAGTACTTC
.,TRBV7-8,TRBJ1-5,TRBD1,CASSSGQGDQPQHF,TGTGCCAGCAGCTCGGGACAGGGGGATCAGCCCCAGCATTTT
.,TRBV7-2,TRBJ1-4,TRBD1,CASSPVGQGAKKGNEKLFF,TGTGCCAGCAGCCCCGTAGGACAGGGGGCGAAGAAGGGTAATGAAAAACTGTTTTTT
.,TRBV30,TRBJ2-5,.,CAWSDRDLRETQYF,TGTGCCTGGAGCGACAGGGACTTGAGGGAGACCCAGTACTTC
.,TRBV29-1,TRBJ2-1,TRBD1,CSVGRGGQGRNEQFF,TGCAGCGTTGGAAGGGGAGGACAGGGGCGAAATGAGCAGTTCTTC
.,TRBV5-1,TRBJ1-4,.,CASSLVGRGDEKLFF,TGCGCCAGCAGCCTGGTCGGGCGAGGGGATGAAAAACTGTTTTTT
once,TRBV6-1,TRBJ2-7,TRBD1,CASSEGRGLPYEQYF,TGTGCCAGCAGTGAAGGCAGGGGGCTCCCCTACGAGCAGTACTTC
.,TRBV15,TRBJ1-1,.,CATSETYTEAFF,TGTGCCACCAGCGAGACATACACTGAAGCTTTCTTT
once,TRBV7-9,TRBJ1-1,.,CASSYPETALNTEAFF,TGTGCCAGCAGCTATCCAGAGACAGCGCTGAACACTGAAGCTTTCTTT
.,TRBV5-4,TRBJ2-7,.,CASKRWGASYEQYF,TGTGCCAGCAAGAGATGGGGCGCATCCTACGAGCAGTACTTC
.,TRBV7-9,TRBJ2-1,.,CASSLGGLNEQFF,TGTGCCAGCAGCTTAGGTGGCCTCAATGAGCAGTTCTTC
.,TRBV5-1,TRBJ2-6,.,CASSFGRVSSGANVLTF,TGCGCCAGCAGCTTCGGTAGGGTGTCCTCTGGGGCCAACGTCCTGACTTTC
.,TRBV27,TRBJ2-3,TRBD2,CASSLLSSGRRDTQYF,TGTGCCAGCAGTTTATTGTCTAGCGGGAGGCGAGATACGCAGTATTTT
once,TRBV5-6,TRBJ2-5,.,CASSLTQGRETQYF,TGTGCCAGCAGTTTAACTCAGGGGAGAGAGACCCAGTACTTC
.,TRBV29-1,TRBJ2-7,.,CSVGRGRGEQYF,TGCAGCGTTGGGAGGGGCAGAGGGGAGCAGTACTTC
.,TRBV7-3,TRBJ2-1,.,CASSLASRGEQFF,TGTGCCAGCAGCTTAGCTAGTCGTGGTGAGCAGTTCTTC
.,TRBV29-1,TRBJ1-1,TRBD1,CSGQGDTEAFF,TGCAGCGGGCAGGGGGACACTGAAGCTTTCTTT
once,TRBV7-8,TRBJ2-5,.,CASRRSMSETQYF,TGTGCCAGCAGGCGTAGCATGTCAGAGACCCAGTACTTC
.,TRBV20-1,TRBJ1-2,TRBD1,CGTGDDVSYTF,TGCGGGACAGGGGATGACGTTAGCTACACCTTC
.,TRBV10-2,TRBJ1-4,.,CASSDWLGNEKLFF,TGCGCCAGCAGTGATTGGCTAGGAAATGAAAAACTGTTTTTT
.,TRBV2,TRBJ2-7,TRBD1,CASSYLGQGTHEQYF,TGTGCCAGCAGCTACCTTGGACAGGGAACCCACGAGCAGTACTTC
.,TRBV18,TRBJ1-5,.,CASSHKRGDQPQHF,TGTGCCAGCTCACACAAACGAGGGGATCAGCCCCAGCATTTT
.,TRBV7-9,TRBJ1-1,TRBD1,CASSLVYRGTEAFF,TGTGCCAGCAGCTTAGTTTACAGGGGCACTGAAGCTTTCTTT
few,TRBV30,TRBJ1-5,.,CAWSEDSNQPQHF,TGTGCCTGGAGTGAAGATAGCAATCAGCCCCAGCATTTT
.,TRBV5-1,TRBJ1-5,.,CASSLAGNQPQHF,TGCGCCAGCAGCTTGGCCGGCAATCAGCCCCAGCATTTT
once,TRBV7-2,TRBJ2-7,.,CASSQLRWAGEQYF,TGTGCCAGCAGCCAACTAAGGTGGGCCGGCGAGCAGTACTTC
once,TRBV5-6,TRBJ2-5,.,CASSLVGGIQETQYF,TGTGCCAGCAGCTTGGTAGGGGGTATACAAGAGACCCAGTACTTC
.,TRBV4-2,TRBJ2-7,.,CASSQDPGNAIHEQYF,TGTGCCAGCAGCCAAGATCCGGGGAATGCAATCCACGAGCAGTACTTC
.,TRBV18,TRBJ2-7,.,CASSPQPTYEQYF,TGTGCCAGCTCACCACAGCCCACCTACGAGCAGTACTTC
.,TRBV11-3,TRBJ1-2,.,CASSPGGANYGYTF,TGTGCCAGCAGTCCCGGGGGGGCGAACTATGGCTACACCTTC
.,TRBV30,TRBJ2-1,.,CAWSVASYNEQFF,TGTGCCTGGAGTGTGGCCTCCTACAATGAGCAGTTCTTC
.,TRBV5-4,TRBJ2-7,.,CASSLARSSSDYEQYF,TGTGCCAGCAGCTTGGCCCGCTCTAGTAGTGATTACGAGCAGTACTTC
.,TRBV7-8,TRBJ2-6,TRBD2,CASSLDPTAGAGANVLTF,TGTGCCAGCAGCTTAGACCCCACGGCGGGGGCTGGGGCCAACGTCCTGACTTTC
few,TRBV9,TRBJ2-1,.,CASSPRSVGLNEQFF,TGTGCCAGCAGTCCTCGGTCCGTCGGGCTCAATGAGCAGTTCTTC
.,TRBV6-5,TRBJ1-5,.,CASTVDSVYGQPQHF,TGTGCCAGCACCGTGGACAGCGTTTATGGTCAGCCCCAGCATTTT
.,TRBV7-6,TRBJ2-7,.,CASSSRQGGTTYEQYF,TGTGCCAGCAGCTCCCGACAGGGCGGGACCACCTACGAGCAGTACTTC
once,TRBV6-5,TRBJ1-2,TRBD1,CASGGDRGYTF,TGTGCCTCCGGAGGGGACAGGGGCTACACCTTC
.,TRBV6-1,TRBJ1-1,.,CASSRARDSEAFF,TGTGCCAGCAGCCGTGCTAGGGACTCTGAAGCTTTCTTT
.,TRBV2,TRBJ1-1,.,CASSEYQGRNTEAFF,TGTGCCAGCAGTGAATATCAGGGGCGGAACACTGAAGCTTTCTTT
.,TRBV19,TRBJ1-5,.,CASSLTAGRGGLRPQHF,TGTGCCAGTAGTCTTACGGCAGGAAGAGGGGGTTTGAGGCCCCAGCATTTT
medium-sized,TRBV19,TRBJ2-1,.,CASSIGWGNEQFF,TGTGCCAGTAGTATCGGTTGGGGCAATGAGCAGTTCTTC
.,TRBV5-4,TRBJ2-7,.,CASSQHGGSYEQYF,TGTGCCAGCAGCCAACACGGGGGCTCCTACGAGCAGTACTTC
.,TRBV11-2,TRBJ2-7,TRBD2,CASSLEASGRGGF,TGTGCCAGCAGCTTAGAAGCTAGCGGGAGAGGGGGGTTC
.,TRBV11-3,TRBJ2-5,TRBD2,CASSLEPSGLAGVGRETQYF,TGTGCCAGCAGCTTAGAGCCCTCGGGACTAGCGGGAGTGGGGAGAGAGACCCAGTACTTC
.,TRBV6-4,TRBJ1-2,.,CASSDSRARSGYTF,TGTGCCAGCAGTGACTCAAGGGCTAGGAGTGGCTACACCTTC
.,TRBV4-2,TRBJ2-6,.,CASSQVTSGANVLTF,TGTGCCAGCAGCCAAGTAACTTCTGGGGCCAACGTCCTGACTTTC
.,TRBV27,TRBJ1-3,.,CASSTATLNTIYF,TGTGCCAGCTCCACGGCTACCCTAAACACCATATATTTT